These T cell receptor beta chains were read from a single sample in a study of PD-L1 blockade in urothelial cancer. Generated by immunoSEQ multiplex PCR, the TCRdb table keeps only in-frame clones and is missing some. This table holds some 77,000 clones, 87% found once. The sample here was PBMCs, taken around atezolizumab (anti-PD-L1) treatment. These receptors all come from a woman aged 70-85 years with urothelial cancer. Each CDR3 is given with its conserved first and last residue. A D gene is named only where the DNA matches it firmly. A row's size may be missing; if present it is once, few, many or a size class.

.	.	TRBJ2-3	TRBV29-1	CSVEASPWTERTDTQYF	TGCAGCGTTGAAGCCTCCCCCTGGACAGAACGCACAGATACGCAGTATTTT
.	TRBD2	TRBJ2-1	TRBV7-2	CASSSMTRLAGYNEQFF	TGTGCCAGCAGCTCCATGACTAGATTAGCGGGGTACAATGAGCAGTTCTTC
.	.	TRBJ2-7	TRBV5-4	CASSLVAGEQYF	TGTGCCAGCAGCTTGGTGGCGGGCGAGCAGTACTTC
.	.	TRBJ1-1	TRBV7-2	CASSLDVGMPNTEAFF	TGTGCCAGCAGCTTAGATGTCGGGATGCCGAACACTGAAGCTTTCTTT
.	TRBD1	TRBJ1-2	TRBV4-1	CASSQQGQGYGYTF	TGCGCCAGCAGCCAACAGGGACAGGGCTATGGCTACACCTTC
few	.	TRBJ1-1	TRBV28	CASSLWGQDTEAFF	TGTGCCAGCAGTTTATGGGGACAAGACACTGAAGCTTTCTTT
.	.	TRBJ2-7	TRBV7-8	CASSPLEPSEQYF	TGTGCCAGCAGCCCCCTGGAGCCCTCCGAGCAGTACTTC
.	TRBD2	TRBJ2-1	TRBV7-9	CASSFIGGGDNEQFF	TGTGCCAGCAGCTTTATTGGCGGGGGGGACAATGAGCAGTTCTTC
.	.	TRBJ2-7	TRBV20-1	CSARDLDEQYF	TGCAGTGCTAGGGACTTAGACGAGCAGTACTTC
.	TRBD1	TRBJ2-1	TRBV5-4	CASRPEGQGGSYNEQFF	TGTGCCAGCCGCCCAGAGGGACAGGGGGGCTCCTACAATGAGCAGTTCTTC
.	TRBD2	TRBJ2-1	TRBV7-2	CASRLAGGPPNEQFF	TGTGCCAGCAGACTAGCGGGAGGGCCTCCAAATGAGCAGTTCTTC
.	TRBD1	TRBJ2-7	TRBV4-2	CASSQDLGQGYHEQYF	TGTGCCAGCAGCCAAGATTTGGGACAGGGGTATCACGAGCAGTACTTC